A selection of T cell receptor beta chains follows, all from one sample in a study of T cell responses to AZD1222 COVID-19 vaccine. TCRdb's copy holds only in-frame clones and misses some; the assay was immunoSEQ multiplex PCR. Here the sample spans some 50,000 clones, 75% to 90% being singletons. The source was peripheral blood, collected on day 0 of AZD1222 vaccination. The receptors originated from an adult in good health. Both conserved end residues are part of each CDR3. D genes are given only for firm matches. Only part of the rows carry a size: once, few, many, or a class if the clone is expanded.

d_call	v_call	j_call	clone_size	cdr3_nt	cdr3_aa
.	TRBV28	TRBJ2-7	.	TGTGCCAGCAGTTACCAGGGGGGCTCCTACGAGCAGTACTTC	CASSYQGGSYEQYF
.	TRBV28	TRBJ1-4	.	TGTGCCAGCAGTTTTGGTTCAGGGGCGGCTGAAAAACTGTTTTTT	CASSFGSGAAEKLFF
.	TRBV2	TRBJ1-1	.	TGTGCCAGCAGTCCTCAGGGTATACCTGAAGCTTTCTTT	CASSPQGIPEAFF
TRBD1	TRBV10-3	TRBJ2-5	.	TGTGCCACCGGGGACAGGGGTTTGGAGACCCAGTACTTC	CATGDRGLETQYF
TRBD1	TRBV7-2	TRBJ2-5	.	TGTGCCAGCACCCTAGGACTTTTGGGGACAGGGGGCAGGGAGACCCAGTACTTC	CASTLGLLGTGGRETQYF
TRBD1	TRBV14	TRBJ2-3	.	TGTGCCAGCAGCCAAGCGGGACAGGGCACAGATACGCAGTATTTT	CASSQAGQGTDTQYF
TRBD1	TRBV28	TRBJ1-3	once	TGTGCCAGCAGTTTTTGGGACAGCACTGGAAACACCATATATTTT	CASSFWDSTGNTIYF
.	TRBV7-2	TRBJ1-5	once	TGTGCCAGCAGCTTAATTTCCACTCAGCCCCAGCATTTT	CASSLISTQPQHF
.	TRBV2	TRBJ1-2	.	TGTGCCAGCAGCCTCAGTGGTGGCTACACCTTC	CASSLSGGYTF
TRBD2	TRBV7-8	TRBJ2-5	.	TGTGCCAGCAGCCCTAGCGGGAGGGCCGAGGAGACCCAGTACTTC	CASSPSGRAEETQYF
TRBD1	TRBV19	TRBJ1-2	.	TGTGCCAGTAGTGGGACGGACAGGGGGGTCAGTGGCTACACCTTC	CASSGTDRGVSGYTF
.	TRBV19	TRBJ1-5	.	TGTGCCAGTAGTAAGGTAGGAAATAGCAATCAGCCCCAGCATTTT	CASSKVGNSNQPQHF
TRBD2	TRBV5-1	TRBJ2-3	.	TGCGCCAGCAGCTGGACTAGCGGGAGGTTCACAGATACGCAGTATTTT	CASSWTSGRFTDTQYF
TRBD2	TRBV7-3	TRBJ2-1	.	TGTGCCAGCAGCTTACGAGGGACTAGCGGCATTGAGCAGTTCTTC	CASSLRGTSGIEQFF
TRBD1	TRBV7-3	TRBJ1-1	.	TGTGCCAGCAGCGGACAGGGGGCTACTGAAGCTTTCTTT	CASSGQGATEAFF
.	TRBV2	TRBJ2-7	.	TGTGCCAGCAGTGAATTGGCCTACGAGCAGTACTTC	CASSELAYEQYF
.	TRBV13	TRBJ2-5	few	TGTGCCAGCAGCTTGGGACAAGGGTACCAAGAGACCCAGTACTTC	CASSLGQGYQETQYF
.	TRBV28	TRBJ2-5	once	TGTGCCAGCAGTCCGTGGGGGGAGCACCAAGAGACCCAGTACTTC	CASSPWGEHQETQYF
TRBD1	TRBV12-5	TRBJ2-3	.	TGTGCTAGTGGTTTGGTACCCGAGGGACAGGTCGAGGGCACAGATACGCAGTATTTT	CASGLVPEGQVEGTDTQYF
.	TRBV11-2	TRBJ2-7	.	TGTGCCAGCAGCTTAGATCTGGGGAGGCTCTACGAGCAGTACTTC	CASSLDLGRLYEQYF
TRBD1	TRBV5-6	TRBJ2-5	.	TGTGCCAGCAGCTCGTCCGGGACAGGGGGAGATCCACAAGAGACCCAGTACTTC	CASSSSGTGGDPQETQYF
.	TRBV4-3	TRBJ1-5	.	TGCGCCAGCAGCCAGGGCTTGGGGCGCAATCAGCCCCAGCATTTT	CASSQGLGRNQPQHF
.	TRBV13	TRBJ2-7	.	TGTGCCAGCAGCATGCTAAGGAGCCTCCACTACGAGCAGTACTTC	CASSMLRSLHYEQYF
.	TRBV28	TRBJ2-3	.	TGTGCCAGCACCTACTACAAGGCTAGCACAGATACGCAGTATTTT	CASTYYKASTDTQYF
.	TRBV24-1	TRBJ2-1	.	TGTGCCACCAGTGATTTTATCCACGATGAGCAGTTCTTC	CATSDFIHDEQFF
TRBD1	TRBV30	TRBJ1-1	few	TGTGCCTGGAGTACTACGGGACAGACCATCCTCATGAACACTGAAGCTTTCTTT	CAWSTTGQTILMNTEAFF
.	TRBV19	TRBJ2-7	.	TGTGCCAGTCCATGCTCCCCATGGAAAACCCGTTGTAGAAGTGGCGAGCAGTACTTC	CASPCSPWKTRCRSGEQYF
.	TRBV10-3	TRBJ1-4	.	TGTGCCATCAGTGAGCCGGGCCCTAATGAAAAACTGTTTTTT	CAISEPGPNEKLFF
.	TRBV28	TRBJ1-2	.	TGTGCCAGCAGTCGCTACAGGGACCGTAACTATGGCTACACCTTC	CASSRYRDRNYGYTF
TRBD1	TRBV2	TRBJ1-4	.	TGTGCCAGCGGTAGGACAGGGGGAGAGGAAAAACTGTTTTTT	CASGRTGGEEKLFF
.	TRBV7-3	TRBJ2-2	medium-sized	TGTGCCAGTGCAGGACAGAACACCGGGGAGCTGTTTTTT	CASAGQNTGELFF
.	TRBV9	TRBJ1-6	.	TGTGCCAGCAGCGTAGATGGTGGGAATAATTCACCCCTCCACTTT	CASSVDGGNNSPLHF
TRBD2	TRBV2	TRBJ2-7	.	TGTGCCAGCAGGGTAGCGGGACGGGTGAGCGAGCAGTACTTC	CASRVAGRVSEQYF
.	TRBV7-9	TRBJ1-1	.	TGTGCCAGCAGCCCTGCGACGGGGAACACTGAAGCTTTCTTT	CASSPATGNTEAFF
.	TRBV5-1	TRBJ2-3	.	TGCGCCAGCAGCTTGGAGGCAGGGGTATCAGATACGCAGTATTTT	CASSLEAGVSDTQYF
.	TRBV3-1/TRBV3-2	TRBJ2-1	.	TGTGCCAGCAGGCTATCAGGACTTTTTGGGCAGTTCTTC	CASRLSGLFGQFF
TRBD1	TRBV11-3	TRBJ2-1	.	TGTGCCAGCAGCCCTCCGACAGGGCAAAGTGAGCAGTTCTTC	CASSPPTGQSEQFF
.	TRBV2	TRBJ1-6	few	TGTGCCAGCAGTGAATCTACAGGGAGTTCACCCCTCCACTTT	CASSESTGSSPLHF
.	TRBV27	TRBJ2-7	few	TGTGCCAGCAGTTTGATCCAGGGAACGTACGAGCAGTACTTC	CASSLIQGTYEQYF
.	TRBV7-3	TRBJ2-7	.	TGTGCCAGCAGCATGGGACCGGGGGACGAGCAGTACTTC	CASSMGPGDEQYF
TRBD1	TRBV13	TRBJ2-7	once	TGTGCCAGCAGCTCTCTCGACAGGGGCGAGCAGTACTTC	CASSSLDRGEQYF
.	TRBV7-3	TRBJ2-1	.	TGTGCCAGCAGCCATCCGGGCACCTACAATGAGCAGTTCTTC	CASSHPGTYNEQFF
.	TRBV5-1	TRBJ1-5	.	TGCGCCAGCAGCTTGGGGGTAGGAGGGAGGCGGCAGCCCCAGCATTTT	CASSLGVGGRRQPQHF
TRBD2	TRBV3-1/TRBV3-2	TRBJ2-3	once	TGTGCCAGCAGCCTAAGACTAGCGGGAGGGTCAGATACGCAGTATTTT	CASSLRLAGGSDTQYF
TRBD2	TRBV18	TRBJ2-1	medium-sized	TGTGCCAGCTCACTAAACGGGAGGGCCTACTACAATGAGCAGTTCTTC	CASSLNGRAYYNEQFF
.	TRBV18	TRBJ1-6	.	TGTGCCAGCTCACCACAAGCAGACAATAATTCACCCCTCCACTTT	CASSPQADNNSPLHF
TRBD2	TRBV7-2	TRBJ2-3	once	TGTGCCAGCAGCTCTCTAGCGGGAGGGCCAGGGGATACGCAGTATTTT	CASSSLAGGPGDTQYF
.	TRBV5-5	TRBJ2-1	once	TGTGCCAGCAGCCTAGATAGGGAAGAGCAGTTCTTC	CASSLDREEQFF
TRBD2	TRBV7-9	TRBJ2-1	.	TGTGCCAGCAGCAGCCGATCTAGCGGGAGGGAGCTCAATGAGCAGTTCTTC	CASSSRSSGRELNEQFF
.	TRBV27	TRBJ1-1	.	TGTGCCAGCAGTCTTCAACCGGGCTCCGGGTTCGCGAACACTGAAGCTTTCTTT	CASSLQPGSGFANTEAFF
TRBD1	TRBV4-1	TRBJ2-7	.	TGCGCCAGCAGCCAGCAGGACAGGGTACTAAGCGAGCAGTACTTC	CASSQQDRVLSEQYF
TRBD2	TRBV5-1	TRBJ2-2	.	TGCGCCAGCAGCACCGGGACTAGCGGGAAGAACACCGGGGAGCTGTTTTTT	CASSTGTSGKNTGELFF
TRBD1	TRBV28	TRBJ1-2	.	TGTGCCAGCAGGAAGTTTGGGGACAGTCGTCACTATGGCTACACCTTC	CASRKFGDSRHYGYTF
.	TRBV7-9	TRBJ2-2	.	TGTGCCAGCAGCTTAGTTTTCACCGGGGAGCTGTTTTTT	CASSLVFTGELFF
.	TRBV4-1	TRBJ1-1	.	TGCGCCAGCAGCCAAGTAGATGGCGGGAACACTGAAGCTTTCTTT	CASSQVDGGNTEAFF
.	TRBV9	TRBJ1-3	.	TGTGCCAGCAGCCTTCTAGGAAACACCATATATTTT	CASSLLGNTIYF
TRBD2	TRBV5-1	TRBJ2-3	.	TGCGCCAGCAGCAAAACCCCAGCGGGAGTAGGGGGCACAGATACGCAGTATTTT	CASSKTPAGVGGTDTQYF
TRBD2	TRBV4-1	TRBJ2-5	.	TGCGCCAGCAGCCCTGCCCCGGGACTAGCGGGAGGAGGGCCGGGGGAGACCCAGTACTTC	CASSPAPGLAGGGPGETQYF
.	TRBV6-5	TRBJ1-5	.	TGTGCCAGCATGGCCAGCCATAGCAATCAGCCCCAGCATTTT	CASMASHSNQPQHF